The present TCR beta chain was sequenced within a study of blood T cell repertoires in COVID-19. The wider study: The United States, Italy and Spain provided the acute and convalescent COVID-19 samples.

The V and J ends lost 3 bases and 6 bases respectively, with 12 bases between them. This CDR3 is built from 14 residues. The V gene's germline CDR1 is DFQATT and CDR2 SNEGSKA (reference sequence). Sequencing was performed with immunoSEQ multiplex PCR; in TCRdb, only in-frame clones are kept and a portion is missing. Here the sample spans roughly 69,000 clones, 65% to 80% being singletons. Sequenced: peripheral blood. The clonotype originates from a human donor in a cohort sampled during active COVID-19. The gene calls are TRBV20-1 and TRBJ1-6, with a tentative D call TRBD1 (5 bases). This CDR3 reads CSASRQGANSPLHF. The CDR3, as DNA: TGCAGTGCTAGTCGGCAGGGTGCTAATTCACCCCTCCACTTT.